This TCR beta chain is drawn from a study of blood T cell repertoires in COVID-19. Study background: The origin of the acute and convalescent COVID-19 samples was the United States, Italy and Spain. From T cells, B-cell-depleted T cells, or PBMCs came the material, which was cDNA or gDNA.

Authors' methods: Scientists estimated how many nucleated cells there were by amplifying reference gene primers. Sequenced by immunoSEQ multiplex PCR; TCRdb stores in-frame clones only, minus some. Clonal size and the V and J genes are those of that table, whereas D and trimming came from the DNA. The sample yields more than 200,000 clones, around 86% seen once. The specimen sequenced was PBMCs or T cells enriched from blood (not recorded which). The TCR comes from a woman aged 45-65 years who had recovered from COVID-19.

For the CDR3, the DNA is TGTGCCAGCAGTGAAAGATGGTTGGGAGGCAATCAGCCCCAGCATTTT. Its translation is CASSERWLGGNQPQHF. The rearrangement joins TRBV6-1 to TRBJ1-5; no clear D. Germline V CDR1 and CDR2: MNHNS, SASEGT. Deletions cut 2 bases from V and 2 bases from J, with 13 bases between. The CDR3 length is 16 residues.